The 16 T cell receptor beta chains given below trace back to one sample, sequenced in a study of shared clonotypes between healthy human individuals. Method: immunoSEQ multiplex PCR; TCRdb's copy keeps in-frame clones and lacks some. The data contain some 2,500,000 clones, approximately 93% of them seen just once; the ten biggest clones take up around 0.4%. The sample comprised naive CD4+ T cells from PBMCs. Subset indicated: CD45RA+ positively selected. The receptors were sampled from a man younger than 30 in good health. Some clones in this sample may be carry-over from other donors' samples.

The CDR3 DNA reads TGTGCCAGCTCACCAACACAGAATGAGCAGTTCTTC. This codes for CASSPTQNEQFF. The chain links TRBV18 to TRBJ2-1; unclear D gene. The germline V and J ends were trimmed by 2 bases and 7 bases, with 6 bases remaining between them. This CDR3 is 12 amino acids long. Per germline, CDR1 KGHSH and CDR2 LQKENI.

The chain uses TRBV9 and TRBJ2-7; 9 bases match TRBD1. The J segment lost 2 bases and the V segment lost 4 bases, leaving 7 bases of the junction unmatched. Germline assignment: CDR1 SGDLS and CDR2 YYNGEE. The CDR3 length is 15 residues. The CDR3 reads CASSPRQGVPYEQYF. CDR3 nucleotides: TGTGCCAGCAGCCCCCGACAGGGGGTTCCCTACGAGCAGTACTTC.

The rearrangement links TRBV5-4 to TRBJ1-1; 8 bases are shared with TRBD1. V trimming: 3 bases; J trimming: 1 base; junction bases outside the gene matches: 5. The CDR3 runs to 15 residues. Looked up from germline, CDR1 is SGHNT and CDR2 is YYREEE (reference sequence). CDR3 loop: CASSSAGQGNTEAFF. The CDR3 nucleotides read TGTGCCAGCAGCTCAGCCGGACAGGGGAACACTGAAGCTTTCTTT.

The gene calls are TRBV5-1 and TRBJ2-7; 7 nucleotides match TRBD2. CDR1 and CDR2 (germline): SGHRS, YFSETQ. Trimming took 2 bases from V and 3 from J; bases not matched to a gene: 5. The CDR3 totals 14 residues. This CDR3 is CASSFGGGYYEQYF. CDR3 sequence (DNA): TGCGCCAGCAGCTTCGGGGGAGGGTACTACGAGCAGTACTTC.

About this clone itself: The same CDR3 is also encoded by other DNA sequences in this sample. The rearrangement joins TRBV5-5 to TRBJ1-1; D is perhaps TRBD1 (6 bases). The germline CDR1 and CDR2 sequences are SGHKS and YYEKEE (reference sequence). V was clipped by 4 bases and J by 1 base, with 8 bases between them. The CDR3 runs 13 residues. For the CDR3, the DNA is TGTGCCAGCAGCCTGACAGGGAACACTGAAGCTTTCTTT. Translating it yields CASSLTGNTEAFF.

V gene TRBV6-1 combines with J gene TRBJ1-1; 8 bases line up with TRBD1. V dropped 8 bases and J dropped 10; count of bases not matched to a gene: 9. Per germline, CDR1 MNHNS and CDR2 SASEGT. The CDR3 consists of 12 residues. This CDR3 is CASDRGPMGAFF. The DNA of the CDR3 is TGTGCCAGCGACAGGGGCCCTATGGGAGCTTTCTTT.

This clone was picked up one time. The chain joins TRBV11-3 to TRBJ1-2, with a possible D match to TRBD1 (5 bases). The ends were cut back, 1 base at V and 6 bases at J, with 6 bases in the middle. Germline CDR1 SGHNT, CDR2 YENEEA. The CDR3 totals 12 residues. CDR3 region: CASSLGGDGYTF. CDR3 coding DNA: TGTGCCAGCAGCTTAGGAGGGGATGGCTACACCTTC.

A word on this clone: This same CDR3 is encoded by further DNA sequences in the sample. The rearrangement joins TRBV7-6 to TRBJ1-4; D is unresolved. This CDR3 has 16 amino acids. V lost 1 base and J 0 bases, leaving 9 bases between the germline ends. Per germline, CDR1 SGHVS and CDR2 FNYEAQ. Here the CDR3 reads CASSLVSGSTNEKLFF. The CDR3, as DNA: TGTGCCAGCAGCTTAGTTAGTGGGTCAACTAATGAAAAACTGTTTTTT.

CDR3 sequence reads: CASSLEEGLNTEAFF. CDR3 nucleotide sequence: TGTGCCAGCAGCTTAGAGGAGGGATTGAACACTGAAGCTTTCTTT. The chain is built from TRBV7-6 and TRBJ1-1; D is uncertain. The length of the CDR3 is 15 residues. Germline CDR1 reads SGHVS; CDR2 reads FNYEAQ. The V end was cut by 1 base, the J end by 0 bases, with 9 bases between.

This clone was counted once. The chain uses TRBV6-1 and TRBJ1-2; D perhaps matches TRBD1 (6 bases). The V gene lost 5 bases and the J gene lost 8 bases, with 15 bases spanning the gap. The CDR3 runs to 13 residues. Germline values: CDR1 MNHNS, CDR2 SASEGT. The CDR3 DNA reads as TGTGCCAGCAGTAGGGACACCGGAGGAGGCTACACCTTC. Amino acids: CASSRDTGGGYTF.

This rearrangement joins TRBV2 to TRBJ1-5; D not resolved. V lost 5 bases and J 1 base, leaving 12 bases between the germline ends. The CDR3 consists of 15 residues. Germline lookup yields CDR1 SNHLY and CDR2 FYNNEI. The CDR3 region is CASSQRLESNQPQHF. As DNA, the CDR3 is TGTGCCAGCAGTCAACGCCTGGAGAGCAATCAGCCCCAGCATTTT.

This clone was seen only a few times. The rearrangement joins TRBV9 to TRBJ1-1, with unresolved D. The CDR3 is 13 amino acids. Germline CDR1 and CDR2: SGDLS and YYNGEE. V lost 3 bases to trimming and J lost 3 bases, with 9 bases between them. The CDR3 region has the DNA TGTGCCAGCAGCGCAGTATTACACACTGAAGCTTTCTTT. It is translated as CASSAVLHTEAFF.

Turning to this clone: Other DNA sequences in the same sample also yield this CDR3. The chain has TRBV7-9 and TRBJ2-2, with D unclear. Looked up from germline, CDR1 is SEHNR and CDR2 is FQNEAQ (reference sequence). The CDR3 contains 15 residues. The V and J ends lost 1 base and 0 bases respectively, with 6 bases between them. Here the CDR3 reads CASSLVGTNTGELFF. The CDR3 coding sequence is TGTGCCAGCAGCTTAGTGGGAACGAACACCGGGGAGCTGTTTTTT.

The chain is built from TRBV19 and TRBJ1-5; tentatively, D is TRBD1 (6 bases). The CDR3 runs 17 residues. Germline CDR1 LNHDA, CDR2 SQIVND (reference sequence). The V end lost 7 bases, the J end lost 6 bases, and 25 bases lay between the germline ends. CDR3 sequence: CASTLGQGSHLAQPQHF. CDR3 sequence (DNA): TGTGCCAGTACGTTGGGGCAGGGGAGCCACCTGGCTCAGCCCCAGCATTTT.

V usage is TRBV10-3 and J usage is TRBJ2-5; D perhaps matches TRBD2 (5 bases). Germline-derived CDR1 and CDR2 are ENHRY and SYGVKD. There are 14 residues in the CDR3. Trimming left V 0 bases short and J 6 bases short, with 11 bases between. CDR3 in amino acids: CAISESGSSQTQYF. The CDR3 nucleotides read TGTGCCATCAGTGAGTCGGGGAGTAGTCAGACCCAGTACTTC.

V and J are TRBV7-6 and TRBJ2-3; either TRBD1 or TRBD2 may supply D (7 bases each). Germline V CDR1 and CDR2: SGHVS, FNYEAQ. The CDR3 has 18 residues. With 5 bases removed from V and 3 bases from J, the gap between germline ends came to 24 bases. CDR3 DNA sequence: TGTGCCAGCAGCCAGGGGGTTGGGAGGGCAAGGACAACAGATACGCAGTATTTT. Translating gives CASSQGVGRARTTDTQYF. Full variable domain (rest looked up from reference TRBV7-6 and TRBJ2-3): GAGVSQSPRYKVTKRGQDVALRCDPISGHVSLYWYRQALGQGPEFLTYFNYEAQQDKSGLPNDRFSAERPEGSISTLTIQRTEQRDSAMYRCASSQGVGRARTTDTQYFGPGTRLTVL.